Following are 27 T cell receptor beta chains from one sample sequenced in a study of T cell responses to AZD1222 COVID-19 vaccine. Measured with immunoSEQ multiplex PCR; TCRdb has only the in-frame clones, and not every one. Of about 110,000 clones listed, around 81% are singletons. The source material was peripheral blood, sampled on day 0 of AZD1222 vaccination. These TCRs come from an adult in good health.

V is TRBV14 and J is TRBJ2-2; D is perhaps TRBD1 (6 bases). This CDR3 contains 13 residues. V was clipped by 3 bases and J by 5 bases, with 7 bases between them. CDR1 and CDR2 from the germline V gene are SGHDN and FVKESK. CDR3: CASSQGATGELFF. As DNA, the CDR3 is TGTGCCAGCAGCCAGGGGGCAACCGGGGAGCTGTTTTTT.

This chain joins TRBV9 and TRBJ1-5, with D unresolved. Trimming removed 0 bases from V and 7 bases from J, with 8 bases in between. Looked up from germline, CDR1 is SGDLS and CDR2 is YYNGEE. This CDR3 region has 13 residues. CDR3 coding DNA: TGTGCCAGCAGCGTAGGAGGATCCCAGCCCCAGCATTTT. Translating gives CASSVGGSQPQHF. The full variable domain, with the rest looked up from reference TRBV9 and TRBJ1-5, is DSGVTQTPKHLITATGQRVTLRCSPRSGDLSVYWYQQSLDQGLQFLIQYYNGEERAKGNILERFSAQQFPDLHSELNLSSLELGDSALYFCASSVGGSQPQHFGDGTRLSIL.

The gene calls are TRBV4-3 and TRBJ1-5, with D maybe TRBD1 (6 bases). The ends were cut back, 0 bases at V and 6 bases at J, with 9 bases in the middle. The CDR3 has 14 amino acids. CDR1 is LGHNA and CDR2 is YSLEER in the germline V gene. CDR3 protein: CASSQDGGAQPQHF. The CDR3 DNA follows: TGCGCCAGCAGCCAAGATGGGGGGGCTCAGCCCCAGCATTTT.

This CDR3 reads CASTPSGKSNTEAFF. The CDR3 DNA is TGTGCCAGTACCCCGTCCGGGAAATCGAACACTGAAGCTTTCTTT. The gene calls are TRBV19 and TRBJ1-1; unclear D gene. Germline loops: CDR1 LNHDA, CDR2 SQIVND (reference sequence). The CDR3 is 15 amino acids. V lost 7 bases and J lost 1, with 16 bases in between.

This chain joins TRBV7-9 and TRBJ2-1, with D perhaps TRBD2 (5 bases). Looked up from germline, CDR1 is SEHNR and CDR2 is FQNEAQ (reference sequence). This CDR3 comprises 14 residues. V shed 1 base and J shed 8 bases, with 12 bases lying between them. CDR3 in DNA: TGTGCCAGCAGCTTAGGAGCGGTGGGCTATGAGCAGTTCTTC. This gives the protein CASSLGAVGYEQFF.

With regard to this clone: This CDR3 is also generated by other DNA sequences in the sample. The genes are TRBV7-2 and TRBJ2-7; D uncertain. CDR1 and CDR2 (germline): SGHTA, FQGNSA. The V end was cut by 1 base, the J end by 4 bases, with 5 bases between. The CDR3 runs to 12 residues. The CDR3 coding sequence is TGTGCCAGCAGCTTAGTTGGGTACGAGCAGTACTTC. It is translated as CASSLVGYEQYF. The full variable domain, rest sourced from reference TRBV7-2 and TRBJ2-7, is GAGVSQSPSNKVTEKGKDVELRCDPISGHTALYWYRQSLGQGLEFLIYFQGNSAPDKSGLPSDRFSAERTGGSVSTLTIQRTQQEDSAVYLCASSLVGYEQYFGPGTRLTVT.

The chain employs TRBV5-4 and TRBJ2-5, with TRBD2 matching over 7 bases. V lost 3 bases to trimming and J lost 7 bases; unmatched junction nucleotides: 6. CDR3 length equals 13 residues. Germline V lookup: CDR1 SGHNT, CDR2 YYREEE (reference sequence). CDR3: CASSSSREGTQYF. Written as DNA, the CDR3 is TGTGCCAGCAGCTCGTCTAGGGAGGGGACCCAGTACTTC. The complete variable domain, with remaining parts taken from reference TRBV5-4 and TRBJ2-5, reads ETGVTQSPTHLIKTRGQQVTLRCSSQSGHNTVSWYQQALGQGPQFIFQYYREEENGRGNFPPRFSGLQFPNYSSELNVNALELDDSALYLCASSSSREGTQYFGPGTRLLVL.

Written as DNA, the CDR3 is TGTGCCAGTAGTGTCACTAGCGGGAGTTTAAATGAGCAGTTCTTC. Translated, it gives CASSVTSGSLNEQFF. The chain recombines TRBV19 with TRBJ2-1; 11 nucleotides match TRBD2. V trimming: 5 bases; J trimming: 7 bases; junction bases outside the gene matches: 7. This CDR3 is 15 amino acids long. CDR1 is LNHDA and CDR2 is SQIVND in the germline V gene (reference sequence).

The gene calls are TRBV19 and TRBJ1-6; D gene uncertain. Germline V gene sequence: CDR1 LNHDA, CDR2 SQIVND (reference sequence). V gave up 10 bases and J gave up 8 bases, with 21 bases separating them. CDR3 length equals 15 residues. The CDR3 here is CATQTLPRRDSPLHF. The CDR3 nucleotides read TGTGCCACCCAGACCCTACCACGTAGGGATTCACCCCTCCACTTT.

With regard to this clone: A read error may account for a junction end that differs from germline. CDR3 bases: TGTGCCAGCAGTGGACTAGCGGGAGGCCACGAAGGGGGAAATACGCAGTATTTT. Its protein product is CASSGLAGGHEGGNTQYF. The gene calls are TRBV10-3 and TRBJ2-3; 14 bases fit TRBD2. In germline, CDR1 is ENHRY, CDR2 SYGVKD. There are 18 residues in the CDR3.

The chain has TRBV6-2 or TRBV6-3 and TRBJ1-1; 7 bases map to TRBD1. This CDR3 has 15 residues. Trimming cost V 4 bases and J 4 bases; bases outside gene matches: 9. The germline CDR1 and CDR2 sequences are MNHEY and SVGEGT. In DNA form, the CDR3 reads TGTGCCAGCAGTTTCCGGCCAGGGGGGAGCACTGAAGCTTTCTTT. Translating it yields CASSFRPGGSTEAFF.

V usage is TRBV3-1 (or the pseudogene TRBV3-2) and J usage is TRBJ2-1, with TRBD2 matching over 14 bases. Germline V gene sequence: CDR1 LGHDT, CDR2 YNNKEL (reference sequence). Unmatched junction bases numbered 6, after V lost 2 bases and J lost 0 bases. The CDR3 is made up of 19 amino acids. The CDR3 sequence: CASSQTRGLAGGSYNEQFF. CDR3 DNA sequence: TGTGCCAGCAGCCAAACCCGCGGACTAGCGGGGGGCTCCTACAATGAGCAGTTCTTC.

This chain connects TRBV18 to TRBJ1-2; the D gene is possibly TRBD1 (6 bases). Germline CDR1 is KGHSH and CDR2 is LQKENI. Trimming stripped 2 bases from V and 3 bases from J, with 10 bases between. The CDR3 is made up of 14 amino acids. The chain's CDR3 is CASSPAGGYYGYTF. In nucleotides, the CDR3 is TGTGCCAGCTCACCAGCGGGGGGCTACTATGGCTACACCTTC.

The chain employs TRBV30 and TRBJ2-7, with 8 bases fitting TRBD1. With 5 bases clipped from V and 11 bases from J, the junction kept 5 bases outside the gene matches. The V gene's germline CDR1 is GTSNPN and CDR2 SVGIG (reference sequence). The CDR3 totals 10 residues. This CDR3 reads CAWGRQGKYF. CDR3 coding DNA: TGTGCCTGGGGCCGACAGGGGAAGTACTTC.

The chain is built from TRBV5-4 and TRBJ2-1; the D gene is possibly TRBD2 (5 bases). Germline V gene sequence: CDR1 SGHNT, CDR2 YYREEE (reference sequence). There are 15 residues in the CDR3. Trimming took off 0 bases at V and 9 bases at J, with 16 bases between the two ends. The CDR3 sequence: CASSLESGVIREQFF. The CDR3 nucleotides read TGTGCCAGCAGCTTGGAGTCCGGGGTAATCCGTGAGCAGTTCTTC.

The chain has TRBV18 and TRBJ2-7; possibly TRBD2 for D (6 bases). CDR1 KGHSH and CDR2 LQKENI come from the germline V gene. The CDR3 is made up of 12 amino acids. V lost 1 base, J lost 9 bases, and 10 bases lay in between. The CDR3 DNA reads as TGTGCCAGCTCACCACAAAAGGAGGGGCAGTACTTC. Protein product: CASSPQKEGQYF.

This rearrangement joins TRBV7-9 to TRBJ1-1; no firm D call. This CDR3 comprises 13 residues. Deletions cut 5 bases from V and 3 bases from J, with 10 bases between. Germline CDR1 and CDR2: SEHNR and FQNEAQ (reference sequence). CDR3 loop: CASSSFRDTEAFF. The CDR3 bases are TGTGCCAGCAGCAGCTTTAGGGACACTGAAGCTTTCTTT.

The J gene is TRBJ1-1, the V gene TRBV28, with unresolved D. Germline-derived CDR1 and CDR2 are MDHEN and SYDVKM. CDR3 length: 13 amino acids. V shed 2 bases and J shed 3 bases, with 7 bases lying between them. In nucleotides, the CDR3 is TGTGCCAGCAGTTTACCCGCGTACACTGAAGCTTTCTTT. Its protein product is CASSLPAYTEAFF.

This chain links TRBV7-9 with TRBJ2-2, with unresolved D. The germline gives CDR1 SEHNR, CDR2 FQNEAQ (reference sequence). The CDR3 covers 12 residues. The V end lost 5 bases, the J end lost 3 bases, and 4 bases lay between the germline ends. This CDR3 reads CASSPYTGELFF. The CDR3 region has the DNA TGTGCCAGCAGCCCATACACCGGGGAGCTGTTTTTT.

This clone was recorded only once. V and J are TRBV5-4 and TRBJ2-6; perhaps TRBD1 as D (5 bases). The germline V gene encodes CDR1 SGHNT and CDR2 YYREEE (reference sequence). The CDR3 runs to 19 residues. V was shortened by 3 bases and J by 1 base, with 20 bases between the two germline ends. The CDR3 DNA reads TGTGCCAGCAGCTGGTTTAGGATGCAGGGTCGGTCTGGGGCCAACGTCCTGACTTTC. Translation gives CASSWFRMQGRSGANVLTF.

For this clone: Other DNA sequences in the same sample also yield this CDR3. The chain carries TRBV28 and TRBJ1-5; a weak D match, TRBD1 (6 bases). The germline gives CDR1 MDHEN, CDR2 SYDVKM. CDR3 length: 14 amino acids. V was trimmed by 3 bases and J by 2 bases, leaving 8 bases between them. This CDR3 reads CASSFYRGNQPQHF. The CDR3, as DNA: TGTGCCAGCAGTTTCTACAGGGGCAATCAGCCCCAGCATTTT.

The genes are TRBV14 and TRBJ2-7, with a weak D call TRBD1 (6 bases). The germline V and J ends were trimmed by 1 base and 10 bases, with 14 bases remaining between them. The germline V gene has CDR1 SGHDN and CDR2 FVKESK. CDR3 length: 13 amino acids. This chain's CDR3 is CASSQVEQGSQYF. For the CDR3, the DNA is TGTGCCAGCAGCCAAGTCGAACAGGGAAGTCAGTACTTC.

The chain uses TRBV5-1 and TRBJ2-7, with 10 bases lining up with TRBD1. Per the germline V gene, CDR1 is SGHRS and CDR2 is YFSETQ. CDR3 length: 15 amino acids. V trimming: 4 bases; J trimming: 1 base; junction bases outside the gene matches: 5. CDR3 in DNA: TGCGCCAGCAGCCCAGACAGGGGGCGTTCCTACGAGCAGTACTTC. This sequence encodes CASSPDRGRSYEQYF. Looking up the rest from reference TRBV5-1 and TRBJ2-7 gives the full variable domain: KAGVTQTPRYLIKTRGQQVTLSCSPISGHRSVSWYQQTPGQGLQFLFEYFSETQRNKGNFPGRFSGRQFSNSRSEMNVSTLELGDSALYLCASSPDRGRSYEQYFGPGTRLTVT.

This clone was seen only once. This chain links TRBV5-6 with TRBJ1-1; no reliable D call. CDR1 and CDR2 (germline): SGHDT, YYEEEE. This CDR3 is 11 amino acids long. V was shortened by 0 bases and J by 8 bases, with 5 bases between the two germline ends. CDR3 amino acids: CASSLGKEAFF. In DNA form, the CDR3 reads TGTGCCAGCAGCTTGGGTAAGGAAGCTTTCTTT.

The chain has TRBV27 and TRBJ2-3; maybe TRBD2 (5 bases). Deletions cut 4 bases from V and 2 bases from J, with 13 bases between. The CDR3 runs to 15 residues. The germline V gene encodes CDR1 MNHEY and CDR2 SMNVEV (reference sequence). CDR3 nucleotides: TGTGCCAGCAGTTCTCCGGGAACCCACACAGATACGCAGTATTTT. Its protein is CASSSPGTHTDTQYF.

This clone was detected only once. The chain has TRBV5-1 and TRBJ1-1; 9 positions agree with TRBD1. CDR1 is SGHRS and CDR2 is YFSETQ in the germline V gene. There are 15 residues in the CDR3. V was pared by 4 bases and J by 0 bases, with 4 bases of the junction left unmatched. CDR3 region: CASSGTGSVNTEAFF. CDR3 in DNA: TGCGCCAGCAGCGGGACAGGGTCCGTGAACACTGAAGCTTTCTTT.

As DNA, the CDR3 is TGTGCCAGCAGCTCCAGCACGGGGGGTAATCAGCCCCAGCATTTT. Amino acid sequence: CASSSSTGGNQPQHF. The rearrangement links TRBV7-8 to TRBJ1-5; maybe TRBD1 (5 bases). Germline values: CDR1 SGHVS, CDR2 FQNEAQ. The CDR3 contains 15 residues. V was cut by 4 bases and J by 4 bases, with 14 bases left in between.